Sequencing of this T cell receptor gamma chain was carried out in a study of intestinal T cells in coeliac disease (TCRdb year 2020). Study-wide context: In the TRG cohort, coeliac patients were much younger than controls, with a mean age of about 17 years compared with 45 to 60 years. In the TCR-delta (TRD) cohort, there were duodenal biopsies from about ten coeliac disease patients and about ten non-coeliac controls. Duodenal biopsies from about 35 coeliac disease patients and fewer than 25 non-coeliac controls made up a second, larger TCR-gamma (TRG) cohort.

Clipping removes 8 bases from V and 0 bases from J, with 13 as the unmatched junction base count. The CDR3 sequence holds 17 residues, the cysteine and phenylalanine included. Of the read, only the CDR3 DNA is kept; its 51 bases are in frame from base 1. This clone showed up just once. It lacks a known antigen. One base away there is no much larger clone; base qualities are not given. One read alone makes for weak evidence. Broader findings and caveats from the paper: Of around 54 biopsies, around 51 (about 94%) were correctly classified by TRG clustering, and a leave-one-out accuracy of approximately 87% was reported. Age was significantly different between the coeliac and control groups, but splitting the analysis by age did not give a significant classification. There was no way to tell repeated CDR3 amino acid sequences apart from PCR duplicates. FFPE-derived DNA was found to be relatively degraded, and loss of a proportion of TCR sequences in each sample was likely caused by this degradation. TRD kmer-based clustering correctly classified all 20 or so biopsies in training, with a reported leave-one-out accuracy of roughly 90%.

Receptor amplification or capture employed multiplex PCR. The sequencer listed for this sample is Ion Torrent PGM. TRG repertoires were amplified from 200 ng of biopsy DNA with the LymphoTrack kit, in which Illumina adapters are carried by the primers. TRG amplicons were cleaned up with AMPure XP beads, measured on a 2100 Bioanalyzer, and combined in equimolar amounts. An Ion PGM instrument was used to sequence the TRG libraries. Turning to the authors' computational methods: FastX discarded any read in which over 10% of nucleotides had a quality score below the third quartile for that patient. IMGT/HighV-QUEST was used to align the reads, assigning V, D and J genes, identifying CDR3 regions and assessing functionality. After the sequences were translated into amino acids, every sequence predicted to be non-functional was thrown out. The CDR3s were broken into kmers both with and without positional annotation, PCA was run on the kmer frequencies, and the samples were clustered using every one of the 1023 combinations of PCs 1-10. Leave-one-out cross-validation was used to validate the classification, with parameters re-optimised on the remaining samples in each round. Shannon diversity was calculated with the vegan R package from repeated random subsamples, each the size of the lowest read count. TCRdb reanalyzed the public reads with the CATT caller, and identical DNA sequences were merged afterwards. Here the V and J calls rest on TCRdb's processing, not on the authors' analysis. Present in this sample are roughly 2,400 gamma-chain clones, around 43% of which were seen just once. The ten top clones hold about 5% of the sample.

Genomic DNA was extracted with the QIAamp DNA FFPE tissue kit from ten 5-um FFPE scrolls per case. Classification of coeliac disease based on the TCR repertoire was tested using fully anonymised formalin-fixed paraffin-embedded duodenal biopsies that were surplus to diagnostic needs. The origin of this receptor is a human donor with celiac disease. The chain uses TRGV10 and TRGJP1. TRGV10 is filed as an ORF, its function uncertain. Input material: a duodenal biopsy. This receptor has the CDR3 CAAWDLQGNTTGWFKIF. The nucleotide sequence reads as follows: TGTGCTGCGTGGGACCTTCAGGGGAATACCACTGGTTGGTTCAAGATATTT.